The clone carrying this T cell receptor (beta chain) was detected only a few times. The CDR3 runs 13 residues. V was shortened by 8 bases and J by 6 bases, with 15 bases between the two germline ends. CDR1 is MNHNS, CDR2 SASEGT, per germline. A single record per CDR3 protein comes from TCRdb applying MiXCR to the 5' RACE reads. The sample contains 90,000 or so distinct CDR3 sequences, 7% to 9% of which appear only once. The time point was: sample taken at primary tumor resection. Sequencing of whole RNA from tumor, nontumor lung or frozen PBMC involved no sorting. This entry belongs to a study of spatial heterogeneity in lung cancer.

This chain uses TRBV6-1 with TRBJ2-3; D possibly matches TRBD1 or TRBD2 (5 bases each). The TCR comes from a male donor with early-stage non-small cell lung cancer. Sequencing used PBMCs, obtained at surgery. The CDR3 spells CASSWDPRDTQYF. The CDR3 nucleotides read TGTGCCAGCTCATGGGACCCTCGGGATACGCAGTATTTT.